What follows are 26 T cell receptor beta chains derived from one specimen sequenced in a study of shared clonotypes between healthy human individuals. The protocol was immunoSEQ multiplex PCR, while the TCRdb copy is restricted to in-frame clones and leaves out a portion. Of a few million clones in the sample, around 92% were seen once. The sample taken for sequencing was naive CD4+ T cells from PBMCs. The subset denotes: CD45RA+ positively selected. These receptors came from a man between 18 and 35 years old in good health. Some clones in this sample may be carry-over from other donors' samples.

The chain joins TRBV7-2 to TRBJ2-7, with D possibly matching TRBD1 (7 bases). The V gene lost 4 bases and the J gene lost 5 bases, with 15 bases spanning the gap. CDR1 is SGHTA, CDR2 FQGNSA, per germline. The CDR3 sequence is 14 residues long. CDR3 sequence reads: CASSYLGGGNEQYF. CDR3 bases: TGTGCCAGCAGCTACCTAGGGGGCGGGAACGAGCAGTACTTC.

This clone appeared once. CDR3 in DNA: TGTGCCAGCAGCTCTAGGGGGACACGGGGCACTGAAGCTTTCTTT. Its protein is CASSSRGTRGTEAFF. The rearrangement uses TRBV7-9 and TRBJ1-1, with D possibly matching TRBD1 (6 bases). V was shortened by 4 bases and J by 4 bases, with 16 bases between the two germline ends. Germline values: CDR1 SEHNR, CDR2 FQNEAQ (reference sequence). The CDR3 extends over 15 amino acids.

The J gene is TRBJ1-5, the V gene TRBV28, with D hard to call. CDR3 length: 13 amino acids. Trimming shortened V by 6 bases and J by 3 bases, and 9 bases separated the two germline ends. The germline V gene encodes CDR1 MDHEN and CDR2 SYDVKM. This CDR3 reads CASRRPSNQPQHF. For the CDR3, the DNA is TGTGCCAGCAGGCGCCCCTCCAATCAGCCCCAGCATTTT.

The chain uses TRBV7-9 and TRBJ1-4; tentatively, D is TRBD1 (6 bases). V was shortened by 1 base and J by 11 bases, with 14 bases between the two germline ends. This CDR3 spans 14 amino acids. CDR1 and CDR2 (germline): SEHNR, FQNEAQ (reference sequence). CDR3 coding DNA: TGTGCCAGCAGCTTAGGTCAGGGGATGGAGAAACTGTTTTTT. Protein: CASSLGQGMEKLFF.

The chain has TRBV28 and TRBJ2-7; D uncertain. The germline V gene has CDR1 MDHEN and CDR2 SYDVKM. With 8 bases removed from V and 0 bases from J, the gap between germline ends came to 8 bases. This CDR3 has 12 amino acids. Written as DNA, the CDR3 is TGTGCCAGCTGCCAGAACTCCTACGAGCAGTACTTC. Translated, it gives CASCQNSYEQYF.

This clone showed up just a few times. The J gene is TRBJ2-7, the V gene TRBV2; a weak D match, TRBD2 (5 bases). From germline, CDR1 is SNHLY and CDR2 FYNNEI. V was trimmed by 8 bases and J by 0 bases, leaving 8 bases between them. The CDR3 sequence is 12 residues long. DNA for the CDR3: TGTGCCAGCGCTCGGGGCTCCTACGAGCAGTACTTC. This codes for CASARGSYEQYF.

The chain recombines TRBV11-3 with TRBJ2-7; D is ambiguous. With 0 bases removed from V and 5 bases from J, the gap between germline ends came to 8 bases. The CDR3 is 13 amino acids. Germline V lookup: CDR1 SGHNT, CDR2 YENEEA. CDR3 region: CASSLDGVHEQYF. In nucleotides, the CDR3 is TGTGCCAGCAGCTTAGATGGGGTCCACGAGCAGTACTTC. The variable domain in full, completed from reference TRBV11-3 and TRBJ2-7, reads EAGVVQSPRYKIIEKKQPVAFWCNPISGHNTLYWYLQNLGQGPELLIRYENEEAVDDSQLPKDRFSAERLKGVDSTLKIQPAELGDSAVYLCASSLDGVHEQYFGPGTRLTVT.

With regard to this clone: At the DNA level, this CDR3 is encoded by other sequences in the same sample as well. The V gene is TRBV28, the J gene TRBJ2-6; 9 bases align to TRBD1. CDR3 length equals 18 residues. Per germline, CDR1 MDHEN and CDR2 SYDVKM. V shed 1 base and J 1 base; nucleotides not matched to a gene: 5. The chain's CDR3 is CASSLFGQGSSGANVLTF. The DNA of the CDR3 is TGTGCCAGCAGTTTATTCGGACAGGGGAGTTCTGGGGCCAACGTCCTGACTTTC.

The DNA for the CDR3 is TGTGCCAGCAGCTTAAGGGCAGGATCGAATTCACCCCTCCACTTT. Its protein is CASSLRAGSNSPLHF. This chain links TRBV7-9 with TRBJ1-6; D gene ambiguous. The CDR3 extends over 15 amino acids. Germline CDR1 reads SEHNR; CDR2 reads FQNEAQ (reference sequence). V lost 2 bases and J lost 7, with 12 bases in between.

Notes on this clone: Additional DNA sequences in this sample encode the identical CDR3. The CDR3 region is CATSRESSGNTIYF. DNA for the CDR3: TGTGCCACCAGCAGAGAAAGCTCTGGAAACACCATATATTTT. This chain connects TRBV15 to TRBJ1-3; D uncertain. Between the trimmed V and J ends, which lost 0 bases and 0 bases, there was a span of 3 bases. The CDR3 sequence is 14 residues long. The germline CDR1 and CDR2 sequences are LNHNV and YYDKDF (reference sequence). Filled out from reference TRBV15 and TRBJ1-3, the complete variable domain reads DAMVIQNPRYQVTQFGKPVTLSCSQTLNHNVMYWYQQKSSQAPKLLFHYYDKDFNNEADTPDNFQSRRPNTSFCFLDIRSPGLGDTAMYLCATSRESSGNTIYFGEGSWLTVV.

V gene TRBV19 combines with J gene TRBJ2-4; 11 nucleotides align to TRBD1. The CDR3 is 16 residues long. Trimming removed 4 bases from V and 3 bases from J; junction bases left unmatched: 5. Germline CDR1 is LNHDA and CDR2 is SQIVND (reference sequence). CDR3 in amino acids: CASSNPGQGGKNIQYF. DNA of the CDR3: TGTGCCAGTAGTAACCCGGGACAGGGGGGCAAAAACATTCAGTACTTC.

The CDR3 DNA is TGTGCCGCGCGGCCCGGGACAGGGGGAACCGGGGAGCTGTTTTTT. This gives the protein CAARPGTGGTGELFF. The rearrangement uses TRBV10-3 and TRBJ2-2; TRBD1 matches at 11 bases. CDR3 length: 15 residues. CDR1 ENHRY and CDR2 SYGVKD come from the germline V gene. Germline trimming cut 11 bases from V and 5 bases from J; bases unmatched to any gene: 10.

The chain joins TRBV25-1 to TRBJ2-1, with a weak D call TRBD1 (6 bases). The CDR3 extends over 13 amino acids. CDR1 is MGHDK, CDR2 SYGVNS, per germline. The V end was cut by 4 bases, the J end by 8 bases, with 12 bases between. CDR3 DNA sequence: TGTGCCAGCAGTGTACAGGGTCTGGATGAGCAGTTCTTC. Translated: CASSVQGLDEQFF. The entire variable domain, with the rest obtained from reference TRBV25-1 and TRBJ2-1, is as follows: EADIYQTPRYLVIGTGKKITLECSQTMGHDKMYWYQQDPGMELHLIHYSYGVNSTEKGDLSSESTVSRIRTEHFPLTLESARPSHTSQYLCASSVQGLDEQFFGPGTRLTVL.

The chain uses TRBV19 and TRBJ2-1, with 7 bases that match TRBD2. The CDR3 runs to 16 residues. V was pared by 7 bases and J by 0 bases, with 9 bases of the junction left unmatched. The germline CDR1 and CDR2 sequences are LNHDA and SQIVND (reference sequence). For the CDR3, the DNA is TGTGCCAGTACCCCCGCGGCTAGCGGCTCCTACAATGAGCAGTTCTTC. This translates into CASTPAASGSYNEQFF.

The rearrangement joins TRBV29-1 to TRBJ2-3, with a possible D match to TRBD2 (6 bases). The CDR3 is 15 residues long. Deletions cut 3 bases from V and 2 bases from J, with 15 bases between. Germline V gene lookup returns CDR1 SQVTM and CDR2 ANQGSEA. CDR3 region: CSVEGLIAVTDTQYF. The CDR3 DNA is TGCAGCGTTGAGGGTTTGATAGCGGTCACAGATACGCAGTATTTT.

This clone was detected once. The J gene is TRBJ1-2, the V gene TRBV9, with TRBD1 matching 7 bases. Germline CDR1 reads SGDLS; CDR2 reads YYNGEE. The V gene end was trimmed by 5 bases and the J gene end by 3 bases; junction bases not matched to a gene: 4. There are 13 residues in the CDR3. DNA of the CDR3: TGTGCCAGCAGTCCAGGGGGGGACTATGGCTACACCTTC. Translated, it gives CASSPGGDYGYTF.

Concerning this clone itself: The sample has other DNA sequences that encode this CDR3 too. The chain employs TRBV5-6 and TRBJ2-3, with D possibly TRBD2 on 5 matching bases. Trimming pared 4 bases from V and 5 bases from J, leaving 8 bases between. The CDR3 consists of 12 residues. The germline gives CDR1 SGHDT, CDR2 YYEEEE. Here the CDR3 DNA reads TGTGCCAGCAGCCCAGGACTAGATACGCAGTATTTT. Its translation: CASSPGLDTQYF.

The rearrangement joins TRBV7-2 to TRBJ2-1; TRBD2 agrees at 12 bases. Looked up from germline, CDR1 is SGHTA and CDR2 is FQGNSA. J was trimmed by 7 bases and V by 4 bases; bases with no gene match: 5. The CDR3 has 15 amino acids. CDR3 loop: CASSSLGTSGNEQFF. CDR3 in DNA: TGTGCCAGCAGCTCCCTCGGGACTAGCGGGAATGAGCAGTTCTTC.

J is TRBJ2-7 and V is TRBV4-2; no reliable D call. CDR3 size: 13 residues. The germline V and J ends were trimmed by 1 base and 0 bases, with 4 bases remaining between them. CDR1 LGHNA and CDR2 YNFKEQ come from the germline V gene. CDR3 protein: CASSQGFSYEQYF. CDR3 nucleotide sequence: TGTGCCAGCAGCCAAGGGTTCTCCTACGAGCAGTACTTC.

The rearrangement joins TRBV4-2 to TRBJ1-6, with 7 bases matching TRBD1. There are 16 residues in the CDR3. With 4 bases clipped from V and 8 bases from J, the junction kept 11 bases outside the gene matches. From germline, CDR1 is LGHNA and CDR2 YNFKEQ. The CDR3 sequence is CASSRAGGGSDSPLHF. CDR3 sequence (DNA): TGTGCCAGCAGCCGGGCTGGAGGGGGCTCGGATTCACCCCTCCACTTT.

The chain uses TRBV7-2 and TRBJ1-5; no clear D. Germline V lookup: CDR1 SGHTA, CDR2 FQGNSA. V was shortened by 0 bases and J by 3 bases, with 9 bases between the two germline ends. The CDR3 has 15 residues. CDR3 protein: CASSLAVGNNQPQHF. The CDR3 DNA sequence: TGTGCCAGCAGCTTAGCGGTGGGGAACAATCAGCCCCAGCATTTT.

With respect to this clone: The same CDR3 arises from other DNA sequences in this sample as well. The chain combines TRBV2 with TRBJ2-6; D not certain. Trimming shortened V by 5 bases and J by 1 base, and 0 bases separated the two germline ends. Germline V gene sequence: CDR1 SNHLY, CDR2 FYNNEI. This CDR3 is 12 amino acids long. CDR3 region: CASSSGANVLTF. CDR3 in DNA: TGTGCCAGCAGTTCTGGGGCCAACGTCCTGACTTTC.

The rearrangement uses TRBV28 and TRBJ1-2, with D possibly TRBD1 on 6 matching bases. Germline lookup yields CDR1 MDHEN and CDR2 SYDVKM. V lost 6 bases and J 2 bases, leaving 10 bases between the germline ends. The CDR3 contains 13 residues. The DNA of the CDR3 is TGTGCCAGCAGAATTACAGGGAACTATGGCTACACCTTC. Translating gives CASRITGNYGYTF.

This chain joins TRBV9 and TRBJ2-1; 8 nucleotides line up with TRBD2. Germline V gives CDR1 SGDLS, CDR2 YYNGEE. V shed 0 bases, J shed 6 bases, and the junction held 8 bases outside the gene matches. CDR3 size: 16 residues. The CDR3 here is CASSVGGTRALNEQFF. The CDR3 bases are TGTGCCAGCAGCGTAGGAGGGACTAGGGCCCTCAATGAGCAGTTCTTC.

The count of this clone is one. This chain connects TRBV5-4 to TRBJ2-3; the D gene is possibly TRBD1 (6 bases). The CDR3 consists of 14 residues. The V gene's germline CDR1 is SGHNT and CDR2 YYREEE (reference sequence). V was pared by 1 base and J by 5 bases, with 11 bases between. In DNA, the CDR3 is TGTGCCAGCAGCTTGAGCAGGGGCGGAGATACGCAGTATTTT. This encodes CASSLSRGGDTQYF.

V gene TRBV10-2 combines with J gene TRBJ2-1; TRBD2 matches at 7 bases. The germline gives CDR1 WSHSY, CDR2 SAAADI. V lost 3 bases, J lost 7 bases, and 9 bases stayed unmatched. The CDR3 has 15 amino acids. In DNA, the CDR3 is TGCGCCAGCAGTGATTGGGGTAGCGGGCCTAATGAGCAGTTCTTC. Translated: CASSDWGSGPNEQFF.